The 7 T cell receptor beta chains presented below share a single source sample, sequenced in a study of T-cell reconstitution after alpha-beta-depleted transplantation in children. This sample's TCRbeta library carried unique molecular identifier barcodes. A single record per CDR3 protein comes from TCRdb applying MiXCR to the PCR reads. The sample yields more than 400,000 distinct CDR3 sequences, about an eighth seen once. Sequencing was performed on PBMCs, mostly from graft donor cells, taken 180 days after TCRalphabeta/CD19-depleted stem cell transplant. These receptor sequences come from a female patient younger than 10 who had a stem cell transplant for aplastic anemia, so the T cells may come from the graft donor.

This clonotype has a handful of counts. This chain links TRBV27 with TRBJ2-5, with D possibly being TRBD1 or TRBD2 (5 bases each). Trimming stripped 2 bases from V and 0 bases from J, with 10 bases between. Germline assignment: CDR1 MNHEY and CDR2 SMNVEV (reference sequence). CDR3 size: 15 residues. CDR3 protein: CASSLTGPYQETQYF. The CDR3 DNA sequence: TGTGCCAGCAGTTTAACGGGACCGTACCAAGAGACCCAGTACTTC.

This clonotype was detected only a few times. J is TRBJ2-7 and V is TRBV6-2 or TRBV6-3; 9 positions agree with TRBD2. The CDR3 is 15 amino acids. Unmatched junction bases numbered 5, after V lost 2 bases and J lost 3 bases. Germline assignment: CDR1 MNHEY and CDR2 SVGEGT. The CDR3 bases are TGTGCCAGCAGTTACGGGCTAGCGGGGAACTACGAGCAGTACGTC. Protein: CASSYGLAGNYEQYV.

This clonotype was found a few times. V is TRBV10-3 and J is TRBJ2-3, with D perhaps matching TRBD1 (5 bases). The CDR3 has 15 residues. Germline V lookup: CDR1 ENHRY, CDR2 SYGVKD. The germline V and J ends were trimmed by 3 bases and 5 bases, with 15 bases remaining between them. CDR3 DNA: TGTGCCATCAGTGAAGAGCCAGGGCAACAAGATACGCAGTATTTT. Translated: CAISEEPGQQDTQYF.

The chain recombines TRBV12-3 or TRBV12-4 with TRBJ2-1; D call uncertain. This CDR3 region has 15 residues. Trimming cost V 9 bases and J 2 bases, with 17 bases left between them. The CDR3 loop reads CASLGLSATYNEQFF. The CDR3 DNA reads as TGTGCCAGTCTCGGGCTTTCGGCTACCTACAATGAGCAGTTCTTC.

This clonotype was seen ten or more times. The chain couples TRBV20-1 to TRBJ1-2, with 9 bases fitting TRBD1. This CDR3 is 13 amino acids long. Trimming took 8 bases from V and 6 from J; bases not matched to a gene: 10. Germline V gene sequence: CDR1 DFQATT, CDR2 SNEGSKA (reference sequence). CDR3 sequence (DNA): TGCAGTCCAAGCGGACAGGGGAGTAATGGCTACACCTTC. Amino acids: CSPSGQGSNGYTF.

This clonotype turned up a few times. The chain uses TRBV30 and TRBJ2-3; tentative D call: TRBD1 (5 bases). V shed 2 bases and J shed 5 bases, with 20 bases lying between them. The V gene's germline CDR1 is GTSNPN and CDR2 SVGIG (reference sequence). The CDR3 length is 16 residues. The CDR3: CAWSNWGPQKGDTQYF. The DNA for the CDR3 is TGTGCCTGGAGTAATTGGGGCCCTCAGAAAGGAGATACGCAGTATTTT.

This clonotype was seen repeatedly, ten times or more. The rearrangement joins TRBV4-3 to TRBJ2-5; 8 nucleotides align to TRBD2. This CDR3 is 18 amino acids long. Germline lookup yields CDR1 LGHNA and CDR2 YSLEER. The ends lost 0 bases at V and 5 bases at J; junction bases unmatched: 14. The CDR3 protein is CASSQDRSGSNSPETQYF. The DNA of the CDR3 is TGCGCCAGCAGCCAAGATCGAAGCGGGAGTAACTCCCCGGAGACCCAGTACTTC.